This T cell receptor (beta chain) appears in the sequencing data of a study of T cell repertoires in cytomegalovirus infection. TCRdb redid the calling of the reads with MiXCR, one entry per CDR3 protein. The repertoire holds approximately 250,000 distinct CDR3 sequences, with approximately 24% as singletons. V trimming: 0 bases; J trimming: 0 bases; junction bases outside the gene matches: 13. Germline CDR1 SGDLS, CDR2 YYNGEE. This CDR3 spans 19 amino acids. The chain is built from TRBV9 and TRBJ2-3; 7 bases map to TRBD2. This receptor was obtained from a human donor in good health (CMV status not recorded). Some clones in this sample may be carry-over from other donors' samples. The sample comprised CD8+ T cells from PBMCs. This chain's CDR3 is CASSVGELRGSTSTDTQYF. The CDR3, as DNA: TGTGCCAGCAGCGTAGGCGAACTGCGCGGGAGTACTAGCACAGATACGCAGTATTTT.